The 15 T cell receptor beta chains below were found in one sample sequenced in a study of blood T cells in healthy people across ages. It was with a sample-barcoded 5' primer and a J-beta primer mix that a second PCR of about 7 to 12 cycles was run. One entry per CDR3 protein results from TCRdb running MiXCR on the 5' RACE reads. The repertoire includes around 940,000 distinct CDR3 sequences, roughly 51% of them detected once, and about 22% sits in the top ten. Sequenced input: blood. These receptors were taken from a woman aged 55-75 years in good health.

The CDR3 region has the DNA TGTGCCAGCAGCTTGGCTAGCGGCGGGGGCGATGAGCAGTTCTTC. Encoded protein: CASSLASGGGDEQFF. The chain recombines TRBV5-6 with TRBJ2-1, with D possibly TRBD2 on 7 matching bases. Germline CDR1 is SGHDT and CDR2 is YYEEEE. CDR3 length: 15 residues. V was clipped by 0 bases and J by 8 bases, with 15 bases between them.

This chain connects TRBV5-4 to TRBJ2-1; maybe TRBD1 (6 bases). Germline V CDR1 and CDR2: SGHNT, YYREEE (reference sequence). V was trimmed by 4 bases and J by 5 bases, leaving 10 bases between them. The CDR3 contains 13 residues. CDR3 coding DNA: TGTGCCAGCAGCGCGGACAGCCACAATGAGCAGTTCTTC. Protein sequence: CASSADSHNEQFF.

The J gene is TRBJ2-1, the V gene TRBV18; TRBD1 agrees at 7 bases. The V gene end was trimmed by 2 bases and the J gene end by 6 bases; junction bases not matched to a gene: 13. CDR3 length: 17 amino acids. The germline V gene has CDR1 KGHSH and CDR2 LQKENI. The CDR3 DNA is TGTGCCAGCTCACCAAATCAGTTTCTGGACAGGTCCAATGAGCAGTTCTTC. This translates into CASSPNQFLDRSNEQFF.

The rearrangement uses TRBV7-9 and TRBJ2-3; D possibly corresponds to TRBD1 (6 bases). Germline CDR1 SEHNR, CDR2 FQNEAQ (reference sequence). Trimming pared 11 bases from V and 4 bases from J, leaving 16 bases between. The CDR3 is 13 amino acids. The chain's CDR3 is CAAHSGDADTQYF. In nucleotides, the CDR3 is TGTGCCGCACACTCAGGGGATGCAGATACGCAGTATTTT.

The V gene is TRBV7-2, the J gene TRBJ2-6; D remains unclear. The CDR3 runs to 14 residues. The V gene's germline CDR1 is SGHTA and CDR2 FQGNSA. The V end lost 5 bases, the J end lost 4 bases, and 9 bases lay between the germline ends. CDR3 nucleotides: TGTGCCAGCAGCCCTGAACCAGGGGCCAACGTCCTGACTTTC. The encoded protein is CASSPEPGANVLTF.

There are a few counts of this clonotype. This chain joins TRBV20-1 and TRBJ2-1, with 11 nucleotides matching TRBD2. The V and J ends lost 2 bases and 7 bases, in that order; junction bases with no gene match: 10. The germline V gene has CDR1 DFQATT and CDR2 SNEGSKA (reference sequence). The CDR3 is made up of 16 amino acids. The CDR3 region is CSARSTIAGGRNEQFF. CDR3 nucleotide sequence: TGCAGTGCTAGATCAACGATAGCGGGAGGGAGAAATGAGCAGTTCTTC.

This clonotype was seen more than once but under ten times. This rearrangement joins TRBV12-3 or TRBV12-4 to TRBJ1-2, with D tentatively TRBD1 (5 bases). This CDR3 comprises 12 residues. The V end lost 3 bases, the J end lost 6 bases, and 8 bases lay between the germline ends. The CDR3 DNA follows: TGTGCCAGCAGTTTGGGCAGGGATGGCTACACCTTC. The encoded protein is CASSLGRDGYTF.

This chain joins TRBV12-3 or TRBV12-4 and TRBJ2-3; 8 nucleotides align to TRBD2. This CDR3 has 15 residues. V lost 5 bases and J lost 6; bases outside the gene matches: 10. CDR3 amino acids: CASSLTSGLSDTQYF. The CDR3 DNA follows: TGTGCCAGCAGTCTCACTAGCGGTTTAAGCGATACGCAGTATTTT.

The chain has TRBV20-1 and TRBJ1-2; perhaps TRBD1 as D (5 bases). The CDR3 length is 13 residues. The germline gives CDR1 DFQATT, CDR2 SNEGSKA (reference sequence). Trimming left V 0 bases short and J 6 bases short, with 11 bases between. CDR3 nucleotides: TGCAGTGCTAGAGATTTCAGGGAGGATGGCTACACCTTC. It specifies CSARDFREDGYTF.

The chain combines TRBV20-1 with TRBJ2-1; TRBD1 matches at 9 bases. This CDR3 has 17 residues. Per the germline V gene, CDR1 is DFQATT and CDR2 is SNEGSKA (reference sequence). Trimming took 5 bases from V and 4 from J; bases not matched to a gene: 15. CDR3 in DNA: TGCAGTGCTCCGAGAAGGACAGGGGCCTTAATGTACAATGAGCAGTTCTTC. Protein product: CSAPRRTGALMYNEQFF.

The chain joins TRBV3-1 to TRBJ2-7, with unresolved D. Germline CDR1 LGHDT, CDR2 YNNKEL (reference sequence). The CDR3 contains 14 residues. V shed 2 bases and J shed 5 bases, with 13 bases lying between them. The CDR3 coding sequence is TGTGCCAGCAGCCAATTTACGATAGGGCACGAGCAGTACTTC. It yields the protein CASSQFTIGHEQYF.

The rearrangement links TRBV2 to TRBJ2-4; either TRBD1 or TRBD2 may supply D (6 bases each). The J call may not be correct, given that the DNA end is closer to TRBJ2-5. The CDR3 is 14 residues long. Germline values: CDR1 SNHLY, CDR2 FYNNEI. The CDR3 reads CASSDRGAVETQYF. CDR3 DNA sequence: TGTGCCAGCAGTGATAGGGGGGCGGTAGAGACCCAGTACTTC.

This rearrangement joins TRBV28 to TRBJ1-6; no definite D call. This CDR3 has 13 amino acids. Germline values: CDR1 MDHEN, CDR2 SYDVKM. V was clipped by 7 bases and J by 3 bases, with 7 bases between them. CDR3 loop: CASNVNYNSPLHF. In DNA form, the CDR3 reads TGTGCCAGCAACGTTAACTATAATTCACCCCTCCACTTT.

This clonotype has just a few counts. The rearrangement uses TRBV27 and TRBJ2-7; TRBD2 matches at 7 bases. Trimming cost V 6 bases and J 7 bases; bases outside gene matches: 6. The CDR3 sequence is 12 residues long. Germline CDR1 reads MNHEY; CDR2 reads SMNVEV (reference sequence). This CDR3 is CASSDRGGEQYF. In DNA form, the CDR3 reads TGTGCCAGCAGCGACCGCGGGGGTGAGCAGTACTTC.

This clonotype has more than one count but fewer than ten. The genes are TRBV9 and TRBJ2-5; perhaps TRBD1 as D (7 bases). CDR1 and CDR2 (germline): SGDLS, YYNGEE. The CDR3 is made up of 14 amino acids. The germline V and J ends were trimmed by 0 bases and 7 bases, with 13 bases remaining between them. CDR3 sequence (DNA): TGTGCCAGCAGCGTAGGACTAGGGGGCTGGACCCAGTACTTC. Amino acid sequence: CASSVGLGGWTQYF.